The 29 T cell receptor beta chains listed next were all sequenced from one sample in a study of T cells in tumors after PD-1 blockade. The assay was immunoSEQ multiplex PCR, and TCRdb's table has in-frame clones only and misses some. The sample includes roughly 35,000 clones, about three quarters seen only once; the top ten take less than 50%. Here the sequenced sample was PBMCs, taken after anti-PD-1 treatment. These TCRs come from a human donor with basal cell carcinoma.

The V gene is TRBV20-1, the J gene TRBJ2-7; TRBD2 is a possible D gene (6 bases). The length of the CDR3 is 14 residues. Trimming pared 3 bases from V and 7 bases from J, leaving 19 bases between. The germline CDR1 and CDR2 sequences are DFQATT and SNEGSKA (reference sequence). The CDR3 DNA sequence: TGCAGTGCTAGTAGGCTAGAAGCGGAGGGGGAGCAGTACTTC. Translation gives CSASRLEAEGEQYF.

The chain carries TRBV10-1 and TRBJ2-5; D might be TRBD2 (6 bases). Trimming shortened V by 5 bases and J by 1 base, and 20 bases separated the two germline ends. CDR3 length equals 17 residues. Germline assignment: CDR1 WNHNN and CDR2 SYGVQD (reference sequence). The CDR3 DNA follows: TGCGCCAGCAGTCCAATCGACCGCACTAGCACCCAAGAGACCCAGTACTTC. Translating gives CASSPIDRTSTQETQYF.

The rearrangement links TRBV28 to TRBJ1-2; 11 nucleotides align to TRBD1. CDR3 length: 17 residues. Unmatched junction bases numbered 9, after V lost 4 bases and J lost 2 bases. CDR1 is MDHEN, CDR2 SYDVKM, per germline. The CDR3 bases are TGTGCCAGCAGTTCACACGGACAGGGGGCAGCGAACTATGGCTACACCTTC. Protein sequence: CASSSHGQGAANYGYTF.

The chain has TRBV4-1 and TRBJ2-3, with TRBD2 identical over 16 bases. The CDR3 loop spans 21 amino acids. Trimming at V came to 2 bases and at J to 0 bases, leaving 11 bases not matched to a gene. Germline V gene sequence: CDR1 MGHRA, CDR2 YSYEKL. In nucleotides, the CDR3 is TGCGCCAGCAGCCAAACCGGGACTAGCGGGGGGGCCGTGGGTAGCACAGATACGCAGTATTTT. Encoded protein: CASSQTGTSGGAVGSTDTQYF.

The rearrangement links TRBV30 to TRBJ2-3; TRBD1 agrees at 7 bases. J was trimmed by 2 bases and V by 2 bases; bases with no gene match: 4. This CDR3 is built from 14 residues. CDR1 GTSNPN and CDR2 SVGIG come from the germline V gene (reference sequence). In DNA, the CDR3 is TGTGCCTGGAGTAAGGACAGGAACACAGATACGCAGTATTTT. Amino acid sequence: CAWSKDRNTDTQYF. Filled out from reference TRBV30 and TRBJ2-3, the complete variable domain reads SQTIHQWPATLVQPVGSPLSLECTVEGTSNPNLYWYRQAAGRGLQLLFYSVGIGQISSEVPQNLSASRPQDRQFILSSKKLLLSDSGFYLCAWSKDRNTDTQYFGPGTRLTVL.

The V gene is TRBV19, the J gene TRBJ1-5; weak D call: TRBD1 (6 bases). V lost 7 bases and J lost 5, with 9 bases in between. Germline V gives CDR1 LNHDA, CDR2 SQIVND (reference sequence). CDR3 size: 12 residues. For the CDR3, the DNA is TGTGCCAGTAACAGGGTTGATCAGCCCCAGCATTTT. Protein product: CASNRVDQPQHF.

V gene TRBV6-4 combines with J gene TRBJ1-2; D not resolved. CDR1 and CDR2 (germline): MRHNA, SNTAGT. The CDR3 consists of 12 residues. The germline V and J ends were trimmed by 3 bases and 8 bases, with 10 bases remaining between them. The chain's CDR3 is CASSDNDGGYTF. In DNA, the CDR3 is TGTGCCAGCAGTGATAACGATGGCGGCTACACCTTC.

The rearrangement joins TRBV7-8 to TRBJ2-1; a weak D match, TRBD2 (6 bases). Trimming took 10 bases from V and 4 from J, leaving 14 bases between them. Germline-derived CDR1 and CDR2 are SGHVS and FQNEAQ. The CDR3 is 13 amino acids. CDR3 in amino acids: CATSQGGYNEQFF. The CDR3 DNA follows: TGTGCCACCTCGCAGGGAGGATACAATGAGCAGTTCTTC. Using reference TRBV7-8 and TRBJ2-1 for the parts outside the CDR3, the full variable domain is GAGVSQSPRYKVAKRGQDVALRCDPISGHVSLFWYQQALGQGPEFLTYFQNEAQLDKSGLPSDRFFAERPEGSVSTLKIQRTQQEDSAVYLCATSQGGYNEQFFGPGTRLTVL.

The V and J genes are TRBV4-3 and TRBJ2-6, with TRBD1 identical over 8 bases. V shed 1 base and J 0 bases; nucleotides not matched to a gene: 8. The CDR3 sequence is 19 residues long. Germline lookup yields CDR1 LGHNA and CDR2 YSLEER. The CDR3 sequence is CASSQAVTGVGSGANVLTF. The CDR3 nucleotides are TGCGCCAGCAGCCAAGCCGTGACAGGGGTTGGCTCTGGGGCCAACGTCCTGACTTTC.

This clone was observed a handful of times. CDR3 loop: CASSLISGGTQPQHF. The CDR3 bases are TGTGCCAGCAGCTTAATCTCGGGGGGTACTCAGCCCCAGCATTTT. The chain recombines TRBV7-2 with TRBJ1-5; possibly TRBD1 for D (5 bases). Germline-derived CDR1 and CDR2 are SGHTA and FQGNSA. V was cut by 2 bases and J by 6 bases, with 14 bases left in between. CDR3 length: 15 residues.

The J gene is TRBJ1-5, the V gene TRBV2, with a tentative D call TRBD1 (6 bases). CDR3 length: 14 amino acids. The germline V gene encodes CDR1 SNHLY and CDR2 FYNNEI. Trimming took 4 bases from V and 3 from J, leaving 10 bases between them. The CDR3 here is CASSGNRDNQPQHF. CDR3 in DNA: TGTGCCAGCAGTGGTAACAGGGACAATCAGCCCCAGCATTTT.

This chain joins TRBV6-6 and TRBJ2-1; 12 bases are shared with TRBD2. In germline, CDR1 is MNHNY, CDR2 SVGAGI (reference sequence). V trimming: 6 bases; J trimming: 4 bases; junction bases outside the gene matches: 4. This CDR3 comprises 15 residues. CDR3 region: CASSPGLAGYNEQFF. The DNA for the CDR3 is TGTGCCAGCAGCCCTGGACTAGCGGGGTACAATGAGCAGTTCTTC.

The V and J genes are TRBV14 and TRBJ1-2; possible D gene TRBD1, 6 bases. Germline CDR1 SGHDN, CDR2 FVKESK. With 4 bases removed from V and 8 bases from J, the gap between germline ends came to 20 bases. The CDR3 runs 15 residues. CDR3 sequence reads: CASSPTLGGTQGYTF. The DNA of the CDR3 is TGTGCCAGCAGCCCTACCTTAGGGGGAACTCAAGGCTACACCTTC.

The rearrangement links TRBV5-1 to TRBJ2-2; 7 bases line up with TRBD2. Per the germline V gene, CDR1 is SGHRS and CDR2 is YFSETQ. The CDR3 length is 16 residues. The V gene end was trimmed by 2 bases and the J gene end by 3 bases; junction bases not matched to a gene: 7. In nucleotides, the CDR3 is TGCGCCAGCAGCTTAGGGCGGGGGAGAGACACCGGGGAGCTGTTTTTT. Translation: CASSLGRGRDTGELFF.

V and J are TRBV19 and TRBJ2-3; D call uncertain. V lost 5 bases to trimming and J lost 2 bases, with 14 bases between them. Looked up from germline, CDR1 is LNHDA and CDR2 is SQIVND (reference sequence). The CDR3 totals 15 residues. The CDR3 DNA reads as TGTGCCAGTAGTTCTCAATCGCTGCTCACAGATACGCAGTATTTT. It yields the protein CASSSQSLLTDTQYF.

The chain joins TRBV6-5 to TRBJ1-6, with TRBD1 matching 7 bases. V gave up 6 bases and J gave up 10 bases; unmatched junction bases: 9. The CDR3 covers 14 residues. CDR1 MNHEY and CDR2 SVGAGI come from the germline V gene. CDR3 coding DNA: TGTGCCAGCAGCCCAGGGGGGGGCGTGTCACCCCTCCACTTT. This translates into CASSPGGGVSPLHF.

The J gene is TRBJ2-3, the V gene TRBV19; D is possibly TRBD1 (6 bases). Trimming stripped 5 bases from V and 4 bases from J, with 10 bases between. The germline V gene encodes CDR1 LNHDA and CDR2 SQIVND (reference sequence). The CDR3 is 13 amino acids. The CDR3 reads CASSVQGPDTQYF. The CDR3 DNA reads TGTGCCAGTAGTGTACAGGGCCCAGATACGCAGTATTTT. Drawing the rest from reference TRBV19 and TRBJ2-3, the complete variable domain is DGGITQSPKYLFRKEGQNVTLSCEQNLNHDAMYWYRQDPGQGLRLIYYSQIVNDFQKGDIAEGYSVSREKKESFPLTVTSAQKNPTAFYLCASSVQGPDTQYFGPGTRLTVL.

This chain uses TRBV6-5 with TRBJ2-3; no definite D call. The germline V gene encodes CDR1 MNHEY and CDR2 SVGAGI. The CDR3 loop spans 14 amino acids. The germline V and J ends were trimmed by 6 bases and 4 bases, with 14 bases remaining between them. CDR3 sequence (DNA): TGTGCCAGCAGACCGAGCGCGGCCCCAGATACGCAGTATTTT. It specifies CASRPSAAPDTQYF.

The chain uses TRBV15 and TRBJ1-3, with D unresolved. The V end lost 0 bases, the J end lost 2 bases, and 11 bases lay between the germline ends. Per the germline V gene, CDR1 is LNHNV and CDR2 is YYDKDF (reference sequence). The CDR3 contains 16 residues. The DNA for the CDR3 is TGTGCCACCAGCAGAGATCGGTGGAGGGCTGGAAACACCATATATTTT. Protein: CATSRDRWRAGNTIYF.

The chain links TRBV7-8 to TRBJ1-5, with D possibly TRBD1 on 5 matching bases. CDR1 is SGHVS and CDR2 is FQNEAQ in the germline V gene. This CDR3 is built from 14 residues. V was clipped by 5 bases and J by 4 bases, with 12 bases between them. The CDR3 DNA reads as TGTGCCAGCAGCATCGACAGTGGGAATCAGCCCCAGCATTTT. Its translation: CASSIDSGNQPQHF.

The chain uses TRBV6-5 and TRBJ2-3; D uncertain. CDR1 and CDR2 (germline): MNHEY, SVGAGI. V lost 5 bases and J 2 bases, leaving 8 bases between the germline ends. This CDR3 region has 13 residues. As DNA, the CDR3 is TGTGCCAGCAGTCTGAGGAACACAGATACGCAGTATTTT. This sequence encodes CASSLRNTDTQYF.

This clone was recorded only once. The V and J genes are TRBV3-1 (or the pseudogene TRBV3-2) and TRBJ2-5, with TRBD2 matching over 8 bases. Germline V gene data show CDR1 as LGHDT and CDR2 as YNNKEL (reference sequence). The CDR3 runs 13 residues. With 5 bases clipped from V and 5 bases from J, the junction kept 4 bases outside the gene matches. The DNA for the CDR3 is TGTGCCAGCAGCTTCCGGGGGGGGGAGACCCAGTACTTC. This translates into CASSFRGGETQYF.

Written as DNA, the CDR3 is TGTGCCAGCAGCTTTTGGGCAGAGTCAAGCTATGGCTACACCTTC. Amino acids: CASSFWAESSYGYTF. The V gene is TRBV7-2, the J gene TRBJ1-2; D is undetermined. The CDR3 runs 15 residues. The V and J ends lost 3 bases and 4 bases respectively, with 15 bases between them. From germline, CDR1 is SGHTA and CDR2 FQGNSA.

CDR3 nucleotide sequence: TGTGCCAGCAGCTTAGACGGGGCGGGCGAGACCCAGTACTTC. Encoded protein: CASSLDGAGETQYF. V is TRBV7-2 and J is TRBJ2-5; D assignment may be TRBD1 or TRBD2 (5 bases each). CDR3 length: 14 amino acids. The V end was cut by 1 base, the J end by 5 bases, with 11 bases between. Germline V gives CDR1 SGHTA, CDR2 FQGNSA.

This clone occurred once. The V and J genes are TRBV6-1 and TRBJ2-3, with TRBD2 as a possible D gene (6 bases). CDR1 MNHNS and CDR2 SASEGT come from the germline V gene. V dropped 2 bases and J dropped 8 bases, with 20 bases sitting between them. The CDR3 runs to 16 residues. Here the CDR3 DNA reads TGTGCCAGCAGTGAAATGGGACTGATTCAATCCCCTACGCAGTATTTT. Translating gives CASSEMGLIQSPTQYF.

V and J are TRBV19 and TRBJ1-5; 7 positions agree with TRBD1. The CDR3 runs 13 residues. CDR1 and CDR2 from the germline V gene are LNHDA and SQIVND (reference sequence). Trimming took 8 bases from V and 4 from J; bases not matched to a gene: 5. CDR3 sequence reads: CASWTGYNQPQHF. Written as DNA, the CDR3 is TGTGCCAGTTGGACAGGCTATAATCAGCCCCAGCATTTT.

The chain recombines TRBV7-2 with TRBJ2-3; 8 bases are a match to TRBD2. V was clipped by 5 bases and J by 4 bases; unmatched bases: 8. From germline, CDR1 is SGHTA and CDR2 FQGNSA. The CDR3 has 15 residues. DNA of the CDR3: TGTGCCAGCAGCGACCCAGCGGGAGCGGCAGATACGCAGTATTTT. It yields the protein CASSDPAGAADTQYF.

V usage is TRBV30 and J usage is TRBJ2-1; unclear D gene. This CDR3 has 13 amino acids. V was pared by 7 bases and J by 0 bases, with 10 bases between. Germline-derived CDR1 and CDR2 are GTSNPN and SVGIG (reference sequence). CDR3 DNA: TGTGCCTCCCAAAATAGCTCCTACAATGAGCAGTTCTTC. Amino acid sequence: CASQNSSYNEQFF.

The rearrangement uses TRBV7-8 and TRBJ1-5; D is perhaps TRBD1 (6 bases). CDR3 length: 14 amino acids. Germline assignment: CDR1 SGHVS and CDR2 FQNEAQ. V was pared by 5 bases and J by 3 bases, with 11 bases between. CDR3 loop: CASSTGQINQPQHF. The DNA for the CDR3 is TGTGCCAGCAGCACCGGACAGATCAATCAGCCCCAGCATTTT.